This entry lists 16 T cell receptor beta chains sequenced from one sample in a study of cytotoxic CD8 clonotypes in ibrutinib-treated CLL. Sequencing used immunoSEQ multiplex PCR; TCRdb keeps in-frame clones, though not all of them. The table shows over 150,000 clones, with around three quarters occurring only once. This specimen consisted of PBMCs, obtained after 24 months of ibrutinib treatment. Source of these receptors: a human donor with chronic lymphocytic leukemia.

The chain combines TRBV5-1 with TRBJ2-5; tentatively, D is TRBD1 (6 bases). Germline values: CDR1 SGHRS, CDR2 YFSETQ. The CDR3 totals 13 residues. The germline V and J ends were trimmed by 3 bases and 5 bases, with 11 bases remaining between them. CDR3 sequence (DNA): TGCGCCAGCAGCTCACAGGGAGTGGAGACCCAGTACTTC. This translates into CASSSQGVETQYF.

The sample holds a few counts of this clone. This sequence joins TRBV7-2 and TRBJ2-2, with 12 bases aligning to TRBD2. CDR3 length: 17 amino acids. Germline V gene lookup returns CDR1 SGHTA and CDR2 FQGNSA. V trimming: 1 base; J trimming: 3 bases; junction bases outside the gene matches: 3. CDR3 bases: TGTGCCAGCAGCTTAGGACTAGCGGGAGTGTACACCGGGGAGCTGTTTTTT. Translated, it gives CASSLGLAGVYTGELFF.

This sequence joins TRBV29-1 and TRBJ2-5; maybe TRBD2 (6 bases). The V end was cut by 4 bases, the J end by 2 bases, with 14 bases between. The germline V gene encodes CDR1 SQVTM and CDR2 ANQGSEA. The CDR3 sequence is 14 residues long. This CDR3 reads CSVAIVRDQETQYF. DNA for the CDR3: TGCAGCGTTGCCATCGTGCGGGATCAAGAGACCCAGTACTTC.

The J gene is TRBJ2-7, the V gene TRBV29-1; D might be TRBD1 or TRBD2, each matching 5 bases. From germline, CDR1 is SQVTM and CDR2 ANQGSEA. The CDR3 is made up of 13 amino acids. The V end lost 3 bases, the J end lost 6 bases, and 15 bases lay between the germline ends. The CDR3 protein is CSVEGPTPGEQYF. The CDR3 nucleotides read TGCAGCGTTGAGGGACCGACGCCTGGCGAGCAGTACTTC.

The V gene is TRBV7-9, the J gene TRBJ1-2; D might be TRBD1 (5 bases). V was pared by 2 bases and J by 2 bases, with 9 bases between. The germline V gene encodes CDR1 SEHNR and CDR2 FQNEAQ (reference sequence). This CDR3 is built from 14 residues. The chain's CDR3 is CASSLHGGNYGYTF. The CDR3 bases are TGTGCCAGCAGCTTACATGGGGGAAACTATGGCTACACCTTC.

J is TRBJ2-6 and V is TRBV6-1; no firm D call. CDR3 length: 17 amino acids. Germline lookup yields CDR1 MNHNS and CDR2 SASEGT. V was clipped by 3 bases and J by 0 bases, with 12 bases between them. CDR3 region: CASSDPPKGSGANVLTF. In nucleotides, the CDR3 is TGTGCCAGCAGTGACCCTCCCAAGGGCTCTGGGGCCAACGTCCTGACTTTC.

The rearrangement links TRBV18 to TRBJ2-7, with D tentatively TRBD1 (6 bases). The germline gives CDR1 KGHSH, CDR2 LQKENI. Trimming took 3 bases from V and 0 from J, leaving 12 bases between them. The CDR3 has 15 amino acids. This chain's CDR3 is CASSPPGQSSYEQYF. The CDR3 bases are TGTGCCAGCTCACCTCCGGGACAAAGCTCCTACGAGCAGTACTTC.

In its sample, this clone was seen many times. The gene calls are TRBV4-2 and TRBJ2-2; D uncertain. Trimming removed 1 base from V and 4 bases from J, with 4 bases in between. Germline CDR1 LGHNA, CDR2 YNFKEQ. This CDR3 has 13 amino acids. DNA of the CDR3: TGTGCCAGCAGCCAAGTCTCCACCGGGGAGCTGTTTTTT. This codes for CASSQVSTGELFF.

The chain recombines TRBV5-6 with TRBJ1-3; tentative D call: TRBD1 (6 bases). The CDR3 is 14 amino acids. CDR1 is SGHDT and CDR2 is YYEEEE in the germline V gene. With 2 bases removed from V and 3 bases from J, the gap between germline ends came to 9 bases. In nucleotides, the CDR3 is TGTGCCAGCAGCTTTTTCAGGGGTGGAAACACCATATATTTT. Translating gives CASSFFRGGNTIYF.

The V gene is TRBV2, the J gene TRBJ1-3; unclear D gene. The CDR3 length is 13 residues. Germline CDR1 reads SNHLY; CDR2 reads FYNNEI. Deletions cut 1 base from V and 9 bases from J, with 10 bases between. The CDR3 DNA reads as TGTGCCAGCAGTGAAGGCCCGACGGCCACCATATATTTT. The encoded protein is CASSEGPTATIYF.

This chain uses TRBV9 with TRBJ1-5, with D hard to call. The length of the CDR3 is 15 residues. The V gene's germline CDR1 is SGDLS and CDR2 YYNGEE. V was clipped by 0 bases and J by 2 bases, with 9 bases between them. The CDR3 loop reads CASSVDGYGNQPQHF. CDR3 bases: TGTGCCAGCAGCGTAGATGGGTATGGCAATCAGCCCCAGCATTTT.

This clone was recorded a few times. The chain joins TRBV9 to TRBJ2-7, with 9 bases aligning to TRBD1. Germline V gives CDR1 SGDLS, CDR2 YYNGEE. The CDR3 runs to 14 residues. V gave up 2 bases and J gave up 3 bases; unmatched junction bases: 3. The CDR3 loop reads CASSVRTGVYEQYF. The CDR3 DNA follows: TGTGCCAGCAGCGTTCGGACAGGGGTCTACGAGCAGTACTTC.

The rearrangement joins TRBV27 to TRBJ2-1, with D perhaps matching TRBD2 (5 bases). CDR3 length: 12 amino acids. Germline CDR1 and CDR2: MNHEY and SMNVEV (reference sequence). The germline V and J ends were trimmed by 6 bases and 7 bases, with 10 bases remaining between them. CDR3 protein: CASSQTTNEQFF. In DNA, the CDR3 is TGTGCCAGCAGCCAGACTACTAATGAGCAGTTCTTC.

This clone was seen more than once but under ten times. J is TRBJ2-7 and V is TRBV28; possibly TRBD1 for D (6 bases). The CDR3 loop spans 14 amino acids. Germline assignment: CDR1 MDHEN and CDR2 SYDVKM. Trimming cost V 5 bases and J 3 bases, with 14 bases left between them. The CDR3 is CASSTTGDFYEQYF. The CDR3 region has the DNA TGTGCCAGCAGTACGACAGGAGACTTCTACGAGCAGTACTTC.

The chain couples TRBV18 to TRBJ2-7; 7 bases fit TRBD2. V shed 3 bases, J shed 7 bases, and the junction held 15 bases outside the gene matches. CDR1 is KGHSH, CDR2 LQKENI, per germline. This CDR3 is built from 16 residues. CDR3 sequence: CASSPAAGEVGWEQYF. The CDR3 DNA reads as TGTGCCAGCTCACCGGCGGCGGGAGAGGTAGGATGGGAGCAGTACTTC.

This chain links TRBV30 with TRBJ2-7; D remains unclear. Germline CDR1 GTSNPN, CDR2 SVGIG (reference sequence). This CDR3 has 13 residues. Between the trimmed V and J ends, which lost 4 bases and 1 base, there was a span of 11 bases. CDR3 bases: TGTGCCTGGATGAACAGAGAATCCTACGAGCAGTACTTC. It codes for CAWMNRESYEQYF. The entire variable domain, with the rest obtained from reference TRBV30 and TRBJ2-7, is as follows: SQTIHQWPATLVQPVGSPLSLECTVEGTSNPNLYWYRQAAGRGLQLLFYSVGIGQISSEVPQNLSASRPQDRQFILSSKKLLLSDSGFYLCAWMNRESYEQYFGPGTRLTVT.